Each of the 32 T cell receptor beta chains below was sequenced from the same sample in a study of shared clonotypes between healthy human individuals. The naive CD8 fraction comprised CD45RO-negative cells positively selected for CCR7 and excluded terminally differentiated effector memory CD45RA+ cells. The table came from immunoSEQ multiplex PCR; TCRdb's copy has only in-frame clones and leaves some out. The table has 2 million to 2.5 million clones, about 94% seen once. The sample was naive CD8+ T cells sorted from blood. These receptors all stem from a man aged 18 to 30 in good health.

J is TRBJ1-4 and V is TRBV4-1; D not resolved. CDR3 size: 14 residues. Per germline, CDR1 MGHRA and CDR2 YSYEKL. V was cut by 0 bases and J by 4 bases, with 6 bases left in between. The CDR3 region has the DNA TGCGCCAGCAGCCAAGACGAGCTTAATGAAAAACTGTTTTTT. It codes for CASSQDELNEKLFF.

The chain recombines TRBV7-9 with TRBJ2-1; D might be TRBD1 (6 bases). This CDR3 contains 12 residues. The V end lost 5 bases, the J end lost 10 bases, and 12 bases lay between the germline ends. The germline gives CDR1 SEHNR, CDR2 FQNEAQ (reference sequence). DNA for the CDR3: TGTGCCAGCAGCCACAGGGTCCCCGAGCAGTTCTTC. It encodes CASSHRVPEQFF.

The J gene is TRBJ2-7, the V gene TRBV28; D possibly corresponds to TRBD1 (6 bases). Per the germline V gene, CDR1 is MDHEN and CDR2 is SYDVKM. V was cut by 3 bases and J by 2 bases, with 14 bases left in between. The CDR3 extends over 15 amino acids. The CDR3 loop is CASSFPPAGAYEQYF. CDR3 sequence (DNA): TGTGCCAGCAGTTTCCCCCCGGCAGGGGCCTACGAGCAGTACTTC.

This chain connects TRBV9 to TRBJ2-1; the D call may be TRBD1 or TRBD2 (5 bases each). Looked up from germline, CDR1 is SGDLS and CDR2 is YYNGEE. Trimming pared 3 bases from V and 6 bases from J, leaving 16 bases between. The CDR3 length is 15 residues. This CDR3 is CASSGLTPGLNEQFF. The CDR3 DNA reads as TGTGCCAGCAGCGGCCTTACACCGGGGCTCAATGAGCAGTTCTTC.

Remarks on this clone: The sample contains more than one DNA sequence encoding this CDR3. The gene calls are TRBV5-6 and TRBJ2-7; D possibly corresponds to TRBD2 (6 bases). CDR1 and CDR2 (germline): SGHDT, YYEEEE. This CDR3 has 13 residues. Trimming removed 4 bases at V and 3 bases at J, with 11 bases between. The CDR3 nucleotides read TGTGCCAGCAGCCTCGGGAGCCTCTACGAGCAGTACTTC. Protein: CASSLGSLYEQYF.

V gene TRBV14 combines with J gene TRBJ1-1; D unclear. The CDR3 sequence is 16 residues long. Trimming took off 3 bases at V and 3 bases at J, with 17 bases between the two ends. Germline CDR1 and CDR2: SGHDN and FVKESK. CDR3 protein: CASSHPGEGIDTEAFF. The CDR3 DNA reads TGTGCCAGCAGCCACCCAGGAGAGGGAATTGACACTGAAGCTTTCTTT.

V gene TRBV19 combines with J gene TRBJ2-7; D is possibly TRBD1 (5 bases). V lost 4 bases, J lost 0 bases, and 16 bases lay in between. The CDR3 consists of 16 residues. CDR1 and CDR2 (germline): LNHDA, SQIVND (reference sequence). The CDR3 DNA follows: TGTGCCAGTAGTACGTACCTGACAGTGATCTCCTACGAGCAGTACTTC. Its protein product is CASSTYLTVISYEQYF.

Comment on this clone: Within the sample, other DNA sequences also encode this same CDR3. The chain employs TRBV5-6 and TRBJ2-1; D call uncertain. Trimming pared 0 bases from V and 6 bases from J, leaving 7 bases between. The CDR3 totals 13 residues. Germline V CDR1 and CDR2: SGHDT, YYEEEE. The CDR3 here is CASSLGAFNEQFF. DNA of the CDR3: TGTGCCAGCAGCTTGGGGGCTTTCAATGAGCAGTTCTTC.

The chain has TRBV7-9 and TRBJ1-1; 9 nucleotides match TRBD1. Per the germline V gene, CDR1 is SEHNR and CDR2 is FQNEAQ (reference sequence). This CDR3 is built from 16 residues. V lost 2 bases to trimming and J lost 3 bases; unmatched junction nucleotides: 7. CDR3 sequence: CASSLTGGHGDTEAFF. In nucleotides, the CDR3 is TGTGCCAGCAGCTTAACAGGGGGCCATGGGGACACTGAAGCTTTCTTT.

The CDR3 spells CASSLTPSGVDTQYF. The CDR3 DNA reads as TGTGCCAGCAGCTTAACACCTTCCGGGGTGGATACGCAGTATTTT. The gene calls are TRBV11-3 and TRBJ2-3; maybe TRBD2 (5 bases). The CDR3 is 15 residues long. CDR1 and CDR2 from the germline V gene are SGHNT and YENEEA. Trimming left V 2 bases short and J 6 bases short, with 15 bases between.

The chain uses TRBV5-6 and TRBJ1-4, with unresolved D. Germline CDR1 SGHDT, CDR2 YYEEEE. The ends were cut back, 1 base at V and 4 bases at J, with 8 bases in the middle. This CDR3 comprises 14 residues. The CDR3 region has the DNA TGTGCCAGCAGCTTGACACCACGTAATGAAAAACTGTTTTTT. This codes for CASSLTPRNEKLFF.

The chain joins TRBV27 to TRBJ2-5; D is possibly TRBD1 (6 bases). Trimming removed 4 bases from V and 0 bases from J, with 9 bases in between. The germline CDR1 and CDR2 sequences are MNHEY and SMNVEV (reference sequence). The length of the CDR3 is 14 residues. For the CDR3, the DNA is TGTGCCAGCAGTTCGCAGGGGTACCAAGAGACCCAGTACTTC. The encoded protein is CASSSQGYQETQYF.

The table lists this clone with a few counts. The CDR3 region has the DNA TGTGCCATCAGTGTAGGGGCTAGCGGTTTTTACAATGAGCAGTTCTTC. It encodes CAISVGASGFYNEQFF. This rearrangement joins TRBV10-3 to TRBJ2-1; 7 bases align to TRBD2. J was trimmed by 4 bases and V by 4 bases; bases with no gene match: 10. Germline lookup yields CDR1 ENHRY and CDR2 SYGVKD. CDR3 size: 16 residues.

V is TRBV2 and J is TRBJ2-1; D is undetermined. This CDR3 has 14 residues. Germline CDR1 reads SNHLY; CDR2 reads FYNNEI. V lost 1 base and J 2 bases, leaving 6 bases between the germline ends. DNA of the CDR3: TGTGCCAGCAGTGAAGGGGCGGCCTACAATGAGCAGTTCTTC. Its protein is CASSEGAAYNEQFF.

V gene TRBV7-9 combines with J gene TRBJ2-1; D is possibly TRBD2 (5 bases). Trimming cost V 5 bases and J 5 bases, with 16 bases left between them. The CDR3 covers 15 residues. Germline CDR1 SEHNR, CDR2 FQNEAQ (reference sequence). Here the CDR3 reads CASSPIFGSDNEQFF. Written as DNA, the CDR3 is TGTGCCAGCAGCCCTATATTTGGGAGTGACAATGAGCAGTTCTTC.

This rearrangement joins TRBV29-1 to TRBJ1-6; D call uncertain. Per the germline V gene, CDR1 is SQVTM and CDR2 is ANQGSEA. The CDR3 consists of 18 residues. CDR3 sequence reads: CSPDLKTRVSSYNSPLHF. The CDR3 DNA reads TGCAGTCCCGACCTTAAAACAAGGGTGAGCTCCTATAATTCACCCCTCCACTTT. The full variable domain, its missing parts supplied by reference TRBV29-1 and TRBJ1-6, is SAVISQKPSRDICQRGTSLTIQCQVDSQVTMMFWYRQQPGQSLTLIATANQGSEATYESGFVIDKFPISRPNLTFSTLTVSNMSPEDSSIYLCSPDLKTRVSSYNSPLHFGNGTRLTVT.

CDR3 in amino acids: CASSRGTVGNQPQHF. The CDR3 nucleotides read TGTGCCAGCAGCCGAGGGACAGTAGGCAATCAGCCCCAGCATTTT. The V gene is TRBV27, the J gene TRBJ1-5; 7 bases align to TRBD1. The V and J ends lost 6 bases and 2 bases, in that order; junction bases with no gene match: 7. The CDR3 extends over 15 amino acids. Germline CDR1 is MNHEY and CDR2 is SMNVEV (reference sequence).

This clone has just a few counts. The chain has TRBV28 and TRBJ1-2, with D maybe TRBD1 (5 bases). This CDR3 region has 13 residues. The germline gives CDR1 MDHEN, CDR2 SYDVKM. V gave up 3 bases and J gave up 7 bases, with 12 bases separating them. Here the CDR3 DNA reads TGTGCCAGCAGTTTTTTTCAGGGCAGTGGCTACACCTTC. Translated: CASSFFQGSGYTF.

The chain combines TRBV6-6 with TRBJ2-5; 8 bases fit TRBD2. Unmatched junction bases numbered 7, after V lost 5 bases and J lost 2 bases. The CDR3 is 15 residues long. Germline V gene lookup returns CDR1 MNHNY and CDR2 SVGAGI (reference sequence). CDR3 in amino acids: CASSGAGDPQETQYF. The CDR3 DNA sequence: TGTGCCAGCAGTGGAGCGGGGGACCCACAAGAGACCCAGTACTTC.

The V call is TRBV27, the J call TRBJ2-1; D remains ambiguous. V lost 3 bases to trimming and J lost 9 bases, with 12 bases between them. The germline V gene has CDR1 MNHEY and CDR2 SMNVEV (reference sequence). The CDR3 extends over 13 amino acids. Written as DNA, the CDR3 is TGTGCCAGCAGTTTTGCGCTATTTGGTGAGCAGTTCTTC. Its protein is CASSFALFGEQFF.

V usage is TRBV2 and J usage is TRBJ2-7; D remains unclear. The ends were cut back, 4 bases at V and 2 bases at J, with 15 bases in the middle. The CDR3 is made up of 15 amino acids. Per the germline V gene, CDR1 is SNHLY and CDR2 is FYNNEI. The CDR3 reads CASSVVTVSPYEQYF. CDR3 sequence (DNA): TGTGCCAGCAGTGTAGTTACTGTGAGCCCCTACGAGCAGTACTTC.

The CDR3 DNA follows: TGTGCCAGCAGCCCCGACCGAGGACAGGGAGAGGGCTACACCTTC. This encodes CASSPDRGQGEGYTF. J is TRBJ1-2 and V is TRBV5-4; 8 positions match TRBD1. Germline CDR1 reads SGHNT; CDR2 reads YYREEE (reference sequence). The length of the CDR3 is 15 residues. Trimming cost V 4 bases and J 8 bases; bases outside gene matches: 13.

The chain is built from TRBV4-1 and TRBJ2-5, with D perhaps matching TRBD1 or TRBD2 (5 bases each). Between the trimmed V and J ends, which lost 6 bases and 0 bases, there was a span of 11 bases. The CDR3 covers 14 residues. The germline V gene encodes CDR1 MGHRA and CDR2 YSYEKL. CDR3 sequence: CASSPGPNQETQYF. CDR3 DNA: TGCGCCAGCAGTCCGGGACCGAACCAAGAGACCCAGTACTTC.

This clone was picked up a small number of times. J is TRBJ2-2 and V is TRBV10-1, with 8 bases aligning to TRBD1. Germline lookup yields CDR1 WNHNN and CDR2 SYGVQD (reference sequence). J was trimmed by 4 bases and V by 3 bases; bases with no gene match: 1. The length of the CDR3 is 14 residues. Written as DNA, the CDR3 is TGCGCCAGCAGTGATACAGGGGGCACCGGGGAGCTGTTTTTT. Amino acid sequence: CASSDTGGTGELFF.

The chain uses TRBV7-4 and TRBJ2-7, with TRBD2 identical over 11 bases. The CDR3 runs to 15 residues. Germline lookup yields CDR1 SGHVT and CDR2 SQSDAQ. V gave up 4 bases and J gave up 5 bases; unmatched junction bases: 7. The CDR3 bases are TGTGCCAGCAGCTGTCGACTAGCGGGACGGGACGAGCAGTACTTC. It yields the protein CASSCRLAGRDEQYF.

The chain joins TRBV9 to TRBJ1-6, with 7 positions matching TRBD1. The CDR3 is 16 amino acids. Germline CDR1 is SGDLS and CDR2 is YYNGEE. Trimming removed 3 bases from V and 8 bases from J; junction bases left unmatched: 11. The CDR3 sequence is CASSGPQGGADSPLHF. The CDR3 DNA is TGTGCCAGCAGCGGACCTCAAGGGGGCGCGGATTCACCCCTCCACTTT.

The CDR3 nucleotides are TGTGCCAGCAGCTCAGGGACTAGCGGGGTCTTAAACACCGGGGAGCTGTTTTTT. The encoded protein is CASSSGTSGVLNTGELFF. The chain links TRBV13 to TRBJ2-2, with TRBD2 identical over 13 bases. Germline trimming cut 4 bases from V and 2 bases from J; bases unmatched to any gene: 7. Looked up from germline, CDR1 is PRHDT and CDR2 is FYEKMQ (reference sequence). The CDR3 runs 18 residues. Based on the CDR3 plus reference TRBV13 and TRBJ2-2, the full variable domain is AAGVIQSPRHLIKEKRETATLKCYPIPRHDTVYWYQQGPGQDPQFLISFYEKMQSDKGSIPDRFSAQQFSDYHSELNMSSLELGDSALYFCASSSGTSGVLNTGELFFGEGSRLTVL.

The chain is built from TRBV10-2 and TRBJ1-1; TRBD1 might be the D (6 bases). This CDR3 region has 13 residues. V gave up 8 bases and J gave up 4 bases, with 14 bases separating them. The germline V gene has CDR1 WSHSY and CDR2 SAAADI. CDR3 in DNA: TGCGCCAGCTCCTACGCAGGGGCCACTGAAGCTTTCTTT. Protein: CASSYAGATEAFF.

The gene calls are TRBV5-6 and TRBJ2-1, with D unclear. The V gene lost 4 bases and the J gene lost 7 bases, with 9 bases spanning the gap. Germline V gives CDR1 SGHDT, CDR2 YYEEEE. The CDR3 consists of 12 residues. CDR3 sequence reads: CASSRTVNEQFF. The CDR3 DNA follows: TGTGCCAGCAGCAGAACAGTGAATGAGCAGTTCTTC. The whole variable domain, filled in from reference TRBV5-6 and TRBJ2-1, reads DAGVTQSPTHLIKTRGQQVTLRCSPKSGHDTVSWYQQALGQGPQFIFQYYEEEERQRGNFPDRFSGHQFPNYSSELNVNALLLGDSALYLCASSRTVNEQFFGPGTRLTVL.

On this clone: Additional DNA sequences in this sample encode the identical CDR3. The CDR3 nucleotides read TGTGCCAGCAGTTTAACAGGGGCGAGTGAAAAACTGTTTTTT. This gives the protein CASSLTGASEKLFF. V is TRBV27 and J is TRBJ1-4; TRBD1 matches at 7 bases. The CDR3 runs 14 residues. V lost 2 bases and J lost 7; bases outside the gene matches: 4. Per the germline V gene, CDR1 is MNHEY and CDR2 is SMNVEV (reference sequence).

The chain recombines TRBV19 with TRBJ1-1; TRBD1 aligns across 12 bases. CDR1 is LNHDA and CDR2 is SQIVND in the germline V gene (reference sequence). After removal of 5 bases from V and 1 base from J, the junction contained 8 bases not matched to a gene. The length of the CDR3 is 17 residues. DNA of the CDR3: TGTGCCAGTAGTCTCCTCCCGGGACAGGGGGCGAACACTGAAGCTTTCTTT. Protein sequence: CASSLLPGQGANTEAFF.

Worth noting for this clone: Other nucleotide sequences from this sample produce the same CDR3. The gene calls are TRBV27 and TRBJ1-2; 8 positions agree with TRBD1. There are 13 residues in the CDR3. The germline V gene has CDR1 MNHEY and CDR2 SMNVEV (reference sequence). V trimming: 3 bases; J trimming: 6 bases; junction bases outside the gene matches: 3. DNA of the CDR3: TGTGCCAGCAGTTTGCAGGGGGCAAATGGCTACACCTTC. Its translation is CASSLQGANGYTF.